The rows below give T cell receptor beta chains drawn from one sample of a study of blood T cells in healthy people across ages. TCRdb re-derived calls from the 5' RACE reads in MiXCR, one entry per CDR3 protein. The profile shows more than 650,000 distinct CDR3 sequences, 22% of them singletons. Sample: blood. These receptors were obtained from a man between 65 and 85 years old in good health. CDR3s include the opening cysteine and the closing phenylalanine or tryptophan. D genes are given only for firm matches. Only part of the rows carry a size: once, few, many, or a class if the clone is expanded.

J gene: TRBJ2-4
D gene: -
V gene: TRBV12-3/TRBV12-4
clone size: few
CDR3 DNA: TGTGCCAGCAGAAAGACAGACACCCTAAGGGACAAAAACATTCAGTACTTC
CDR3 protein: CASRKTDTLRDKNIQYF

J gene: TRBJ2-7
D gene: -
V gene: TRBV5-1
clone size: -
CDR3 DNA: TGCGCCAGCAGAGGACAGTTTTACGAGCAGTACTTC
CDR3 protein: CASRGQFYEQYF

J gene: TRBJ2-5
D gene: TRBD2
V gene: TRBV18
clone size: -
CDR3 DNA: TGTGCCAGCTCACCACCGTCCGGGGGGGCTCAGGGAGAGACCCAGTACTTC
CDR3 protein: CASSPPSGGAQGETQYF

J gene: TRBJ2-6
D gene: -
V gene: TRBV20-1
clone size: -
CDR3 DNA: TGCAGTGCTTGCGAGGCAGCGCCCTCTGGGGCCAACGTCCTGACTTTC
CDR3 protein: CSACEAAPSGANVLTF

J gene: TRBJ1-4
D gene: -
V gene: TRBV7-2
clone size: -
CDR3 DNA: TGTGCCAGCAGCTCTGGACAGCTTAATGAAAAACTGTTTTTT
CDR3 protein: CASSSGQLNEKLFF

J gene: TRBJ1-3
D gene: TRBD1
V gene: TRBV28
clone size: -
CDR3 DNA: TGTGCCAGCAGTTCGACAGGGGTCTCTGGAAACACCATATATTTT
CDR3 protein: CASSSTGVSGNTIYF

J gene: TRBJ2-2
D gene: TRBD2
V gene: TRBV6-6
clone size: -
CDR3 DNA: TGTGCCAGCAGTCGTGCGCGGGGAGGGGAGACCGGGGAGCTGTTTTTT
CDR3 protein: CASSRARGGETGELFF

J gene: TRBJ2-3
D gene: -
V gene: TRBV29-1
clone size: many
CDR3 DNA: TGCAGCGTTGCGGTACGGCGCACAGATACGCAGTATTTT
CDR3 protein: CSVAVRRTDTQYF

J gene: TRBJ1-2
D gene: TRBD1
V gene: TRBV20-1
clone size: few
CDR3 DNA: TGCAGTGCTCGACAGGGGGCTAGAGATGGCTACACCTTC
CDR3 protein: CSARQGARDGYTF

J gene: TRBJ2-3
D gene: -
V gene: TRBV4-1
clone size: few
CDR3 DNA: TGCGCCAGCAGCCAAGAGCCTAGCACAGATACGCAGTATTTT
CDR3 protein: CASSQEPSTDTQYF

J gene: TRBJ2-7
D gene: -
V gene: TRBV9
clone size: -
CDR3 DNA: TGTGCCAGCAGCCCCTGGGCGGGACTCTCGTCCTACGAGCAGTACTTC
CDR3 protein: CASSPWAGLSSYEQYF

J gene: TRBJ2-3
D gene: -
V gene: TRBV11-2
clone size: few
CDR3 DNA: TGTGCCAGCAGCTTAAGGGTCCTTAGCACAGATACGCAGTATTTT
CDR3 protein: CASSLRVLSTDTQYF

J gene: TRBJ2-5
D gene: -
V gene: TRBV5-1
clone size: many
CDR3 DNA: TGTGCCAGCAGTTTACAGGGTCCCCAAGAGACCCAGTACTTC
CDR3 protein: CASSLQGPQETQYF

J gene: TRBJ2-7
D gene: -
V gene: TRBV4-1
clone size: few
CDR3 DNA: TGCGCCAGCAGCCAAGTAAACCAGGTTGTAGGACCTAAAAACCCCTACGAGCAGTACTTC
CDR3 protein: CASSQVNQVVGPKNPYEQYF

J gene: TRBJ2-1
D gene: TRBD2
V gene: TRBV7-3
clone size: many
CDR3 DNA: TGTGCCAGCAGCTTAGGTCTAGCGGGTCACAATGAGCAGTTCTTC
CDR3 protein: CASSLGLAGHNEQFF

J gene: TRBJ2-5
D gene: TRBD1
V gene: TRBV5-1
clone size: few
CDR3 DNA: TGCGCCAGCAGCCCCTCGACAGGGAAGCAGACCCAGTACTTC
CDR3 protein: CASSPSTGKQTQYF

J gene: TRBJ1-5
D gene: TRBD1
V gene: TRBV27
clone size: -
CDR3 DNA: TGTGCCAGCAGTTCGGGACAGGGAGGAGGTCAGCCCCAGCATTTT
CDR3 protein: CASSSGQGGGQPQHF

J gene: TRBJ1-1
D gene: -
V gene: TRBV29-1
clone size: -
CDR3 DNA: TGCAGCGCCTCCCGGACAGTCAGGAACACTGAAGCTTTCTTT
CDR3 protein: CSASRTVRNTEAFF

J gene: TRBJ2-1
D gene: TRBD2
V gene: TRBV5-1
clone size: few
CDR3 DNA: TGCGCCAGCAGCGTTGGCTTTGCAGCGGGGGACAATGAGCAGTTCTTC
CDR3 protein: CASSVGFAAGDNEQFF

J gene: TRBJ2-5
D gene: TRBD1
V gene: TRBV29-1
clone size: -
CDR3 DNA: TGCAGCGCTGGACAGGGGCCGTCCGGGGGAGAGACCCAGTACTTC
CDR3 protein: CSAGQGPSGGETQYF

J gene: TRBJ2-7
D gene: TRBD1
V gene: TRBV10-3
clone size: -
CDR3 DNA: TGTGCCATCAGTGAGAAGGCAGGGGGAAGCTTCGGCGAGCAGTACTTC
CDR3 protein: CAISEKAGGSFGEQYF